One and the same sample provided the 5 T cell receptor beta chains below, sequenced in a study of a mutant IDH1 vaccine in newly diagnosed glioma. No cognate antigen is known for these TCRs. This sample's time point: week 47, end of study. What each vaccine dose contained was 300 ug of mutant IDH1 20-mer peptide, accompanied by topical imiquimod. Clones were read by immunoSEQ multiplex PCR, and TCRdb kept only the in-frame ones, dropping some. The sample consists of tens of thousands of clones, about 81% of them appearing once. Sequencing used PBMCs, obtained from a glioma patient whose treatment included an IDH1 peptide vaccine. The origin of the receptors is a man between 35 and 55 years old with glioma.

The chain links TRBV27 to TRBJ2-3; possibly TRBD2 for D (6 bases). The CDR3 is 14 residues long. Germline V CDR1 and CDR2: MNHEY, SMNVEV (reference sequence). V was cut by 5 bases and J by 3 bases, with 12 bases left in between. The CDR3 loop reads CASSLTGLTDTQYF. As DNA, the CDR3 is TGTGCCAGCAGTCTAACGGGACTTACAGATACGCAGTATTTT.

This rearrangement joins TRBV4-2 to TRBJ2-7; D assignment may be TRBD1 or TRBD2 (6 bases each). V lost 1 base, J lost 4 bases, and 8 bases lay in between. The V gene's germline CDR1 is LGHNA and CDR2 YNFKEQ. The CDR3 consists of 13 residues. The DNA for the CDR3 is TGTGCCAGCAGCCAAGGAGGGGGGTACGAGCAGTACTTC. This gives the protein CASSQGGGYEQYF.

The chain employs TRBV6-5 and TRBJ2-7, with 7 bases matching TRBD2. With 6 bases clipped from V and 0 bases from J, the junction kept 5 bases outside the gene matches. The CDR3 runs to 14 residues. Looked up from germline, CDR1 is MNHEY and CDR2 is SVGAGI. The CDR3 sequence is CASRGRASSYEQYF. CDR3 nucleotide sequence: TGTGCCAGCAGGGGGAGGGCGAGCTCCTACGAGCAGTACTTC.

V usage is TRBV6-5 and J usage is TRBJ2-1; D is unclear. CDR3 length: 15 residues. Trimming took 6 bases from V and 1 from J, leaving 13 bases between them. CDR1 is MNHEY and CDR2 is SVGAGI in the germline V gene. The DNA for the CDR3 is TGTGCCAGCAGGTGGACCTCTCGATCCTACAATGAGCAGTTCTTC. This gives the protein CASRWTSRSYNEQFF.

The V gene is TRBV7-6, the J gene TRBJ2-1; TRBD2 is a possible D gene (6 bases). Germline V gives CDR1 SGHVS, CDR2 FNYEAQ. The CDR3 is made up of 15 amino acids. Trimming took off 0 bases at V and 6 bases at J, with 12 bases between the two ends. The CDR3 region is CASSLAGSGPNEQFF. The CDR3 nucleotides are TGTGCCAGCAGCTTAGCGGGTAGCGGTCCCAATGAGCAGTTCTTC.